Below, 9 T cell receptor beta chains from the same sample are listed, as sequenced in a study of cytomegalovirus exposure and HLA in healthy donors. PCR amplification relied on 60 Vbeta primers (plus 13 Jbeta primers). The repertoire was sequenced with immunoSEQ multiplex PCR; TCRdb's copy has only in-frame clones and lacks some. Among about 120,000 clones listed, around three quarters were seen once. What was sequenced was PBMCs. The receptor set was obtained from a man aged 50 to 60 in good health and CMV-seropositive.

This clone came up once. CDR3 DNA: TGTGCCAGCTCTCAGACAGGGGGCACCTACAATGAGCAGTTCTTC. Residues: CASSQTGGTYNEQFF. The chain combines TRBV18 with TRBJ2-1; TRBD1 aligns across 10 bases. The germline V gene has CDR1 KGHSH and CDR2 LQKENI. The CDR3 contains 15 residues. V gave up 6 bases and J gave up 2 bases; unmatched junction bases: 4.

The chain employs TRBV5-1 and TRBJ1-4; 8 nucleotides line up with TRBD1. The length of the CDR3 is 15 residues. Germline V gene data show CDR1 as SGHRS and CDR2 as YFSETQ. V gave up 2 bases and J gave up 7 bases; unmatched junction bases: 7. CDR3 amino acids: CASSFGRGQSEKLFF. The CDR3 DNA reads TGCGCCAGCAGCTTCGGCAGGGGGCAGAGTGAAAAACTGTTTTTT.

This chain connects TRBV29-1 to TRBJ1-1, with D maybe TRBD1 (5 bases). There are 12 residues in the CDR3. V was shortened by 7 bases and J by 3 bases, with 12 bases between the two germline ends. Per the germline V gene, CDR1 is SQVTM and CDR2 is ANQGSEA. CDR3 in amino acids: CSGGGEDTEAFF. The DNA of the CDR3 is TGCAGCGGGGGAGGGGAGGACACTGAAGCTTTCTTT.

The V call is TRBV5-1, the J call TRBJ1-2; 8 positions agree with TRBD1. V dropped 3 bases and J dropped 7; count of bases not matched to a gene: 5. This CDR3 spans 13 amino acids. Germline CDR1 reads SGHRS; CDR2 reads YFSETQ. Here the CDR3 reads CASSSTGGPGYTF. In DNA form, the CDR3 reads TGCGCCAGCAGCTCCACAGGGGGACCTGGCTACACCTTC.

The rearrangement links TRBV19 to TRBJ2-2; D possibly corresponds to TRBD1 (6 bases). CDR1 is LNHDA and CDR2 is SQIVND in the germline V gene (reference sequence). The CDR3 contains 15 residues. V lost 1 base and J lost 7, with 13 bases in between. DNA for the CDR3: TGTGCCAGTAGTATAGCCCAGGGGACCATCGGGGAGCTGTTTTTT. This encodes CASSIAQGTIGELFF. The full variable domain, its missing parts supplied by reference TRBV19 and TRBJ2-2, is DGGITQSPKYLFRKEGQNVTLSCEQNLNHDAMYWYRQDPGQGLRLIYYSQIVNDFQKGDIAEGYSVSREKKESFPLTVTSAQKNPTAFYLCASSIAQGTIGELFFGEGSRLTVL.

The gene calls are TRBV5-1 and TRBJ2-3, with 16 bases identical to TRBD2. The CDR3 is made up of 17 amino acids. Germline CDR1 and CDR2: SGHRS and YFSETQ. V was pared by 0 bases and J by 6 bases, with 4 bases of the junction left unmatched. This CDR3 is CASSLAGTSGGADTQYF. The CDR3 region has the DNA TGCGCCAGCAGCTTGGCCGGGACTAGCGGGGGGGCCGATACGCAGTATTTT.

This clone was detected a few times. The chain has TRBV29-1 and TRBJ2-7; D call uncertain. Trimming took off 3 bases at V and 8 bases at J, with 11 bases between the two ends. The CDR3 loop spans 11 amino acids. Germline CDR1 SQVTM, CDR2 ANQGSEA. CDR3 nucleotide sequence: TGCAGCGTTGAGATATCTACGAAGCAGTACTTC. It translates to CSVEISTKQYF.

The V gene is TRBV30, the J gene TRBJ2-7, with D perhaps matching TRBD2 (5 bases). V was cut by 8 bases and J by 5 bases, with 16 bases left in between. CDR3 length: 12 residues. Germline V gene data show CDR1 as GTSNPN and CDR2 as SVGIG (reference sequence). The CDR3 region is CAGETVTHEQYF. CDR3 DNA sequence: TGTGCCGGGGAGACTGTTACGCACGAGCAGTACTTC.

This clone was seen a handful of times. The chain carries TRBV18 and TRBJ1-6; the D gene is possibly TRBD1 (5 bases). This CDR3 is built from 14 residues. CDR1 and CDR2 (germline): KGHSH, LQKENI. Trimming shortened V by 5 bases and J by 9 bases, and 14 bases separated the two germline ends. The CDR3 DNA follows: TGTGCCAGCTCAACAGGCGAGAAAACTTCACCCCTCCACTTT. It translates to CASSTGEKTSPLHF.